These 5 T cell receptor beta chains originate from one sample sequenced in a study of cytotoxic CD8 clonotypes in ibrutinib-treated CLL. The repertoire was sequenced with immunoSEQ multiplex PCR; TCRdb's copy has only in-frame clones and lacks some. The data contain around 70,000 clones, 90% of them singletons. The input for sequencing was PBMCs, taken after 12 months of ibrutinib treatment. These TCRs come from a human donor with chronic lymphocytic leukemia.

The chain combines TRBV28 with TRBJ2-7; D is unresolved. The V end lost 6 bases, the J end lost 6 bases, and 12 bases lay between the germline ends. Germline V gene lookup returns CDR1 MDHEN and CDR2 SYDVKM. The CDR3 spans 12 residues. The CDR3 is CASRLKLGEQYF. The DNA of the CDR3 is TGTGCCAGCAGGCTGAAATTGGGCGAGCAGTACTTC.

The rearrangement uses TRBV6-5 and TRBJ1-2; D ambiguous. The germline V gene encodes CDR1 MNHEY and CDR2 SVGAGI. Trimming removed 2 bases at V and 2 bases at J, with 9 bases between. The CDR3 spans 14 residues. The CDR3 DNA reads TGTGCCAGCAGTTACCACGGAACGAACTATGGCTACACCTTC. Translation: CASSYHGTNYGYTF.

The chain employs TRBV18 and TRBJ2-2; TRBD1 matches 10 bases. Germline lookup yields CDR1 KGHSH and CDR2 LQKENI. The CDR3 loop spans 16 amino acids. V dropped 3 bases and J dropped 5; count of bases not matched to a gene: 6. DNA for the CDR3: TGTGCCAGCTCACCCCAAGACAGGGGGCGAACCGGGGAGCTGTTTTTT. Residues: CASSPQDRGRTGELFF.

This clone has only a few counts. CDR3 in amino acids: CASSFRDVGYNEQFF. As DNA, the CDR3 is TGTGCCAGCAGCTTCCGGGACGTTGGATACAATGAGCAGTTCTTC. The chain employs TRBV7-6 and TRBJ2-1; D assignment may be TRBD1 or TRBD2 (5 bases each). The germline gives CDR1 SGHVS, CDR2 FNYEAQ. The CDR3 totals 15 residues. V was shortened by 3 bases and J by 4 bases, with 13 bases between the two germline ends.

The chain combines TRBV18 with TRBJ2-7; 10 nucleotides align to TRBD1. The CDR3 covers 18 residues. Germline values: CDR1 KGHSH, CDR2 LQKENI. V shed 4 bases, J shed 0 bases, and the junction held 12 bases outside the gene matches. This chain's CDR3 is CASSRSPRQGASSYEQYF. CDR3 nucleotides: TGTGCCAGCTCACGTTCCCCCCGACAGGGGGCAAGCTCCTACGAGCAGTACTTC.